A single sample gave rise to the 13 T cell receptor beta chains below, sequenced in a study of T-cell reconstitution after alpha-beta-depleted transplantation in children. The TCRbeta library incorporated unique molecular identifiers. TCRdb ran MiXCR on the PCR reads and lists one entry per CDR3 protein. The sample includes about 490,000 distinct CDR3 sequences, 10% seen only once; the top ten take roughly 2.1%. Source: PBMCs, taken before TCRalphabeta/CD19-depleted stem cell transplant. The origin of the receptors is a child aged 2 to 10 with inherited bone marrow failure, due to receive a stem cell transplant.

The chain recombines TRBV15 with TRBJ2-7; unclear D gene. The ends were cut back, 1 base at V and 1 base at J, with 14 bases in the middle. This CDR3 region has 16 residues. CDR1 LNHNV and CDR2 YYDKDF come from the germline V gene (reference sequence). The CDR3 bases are TGTGCCACCAGCAGAGTCGGTATAGGAAGGTCCTACGAGCAGTACTTC. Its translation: CATSRVGIGRSYEQYF.

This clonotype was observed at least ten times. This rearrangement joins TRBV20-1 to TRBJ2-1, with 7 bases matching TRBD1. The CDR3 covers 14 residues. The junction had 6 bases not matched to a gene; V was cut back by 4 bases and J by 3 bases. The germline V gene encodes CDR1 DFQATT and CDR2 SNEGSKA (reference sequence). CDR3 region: CSAKLWDSYNEQFF. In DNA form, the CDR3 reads TGCAGTGCTAAATTATGGGACAGCTACAATGAGCAGTTCTTC.

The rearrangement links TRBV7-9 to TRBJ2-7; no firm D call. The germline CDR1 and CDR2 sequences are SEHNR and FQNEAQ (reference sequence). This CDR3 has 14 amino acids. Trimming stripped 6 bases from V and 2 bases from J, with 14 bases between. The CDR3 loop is CASSPTGATYEQYF. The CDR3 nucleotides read TGTGCCAGCAGTCCAACTGGCGCGACCTACGAGCAGTACTTC.

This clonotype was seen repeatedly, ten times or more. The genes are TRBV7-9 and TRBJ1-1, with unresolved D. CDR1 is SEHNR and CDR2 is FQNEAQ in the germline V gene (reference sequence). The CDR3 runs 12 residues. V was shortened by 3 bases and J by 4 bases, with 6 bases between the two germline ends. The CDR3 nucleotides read TGTGCCAGCAGCTTGAGCAGCACTGAAGCTTTCTTT. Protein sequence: CASSLSSTEAFF.

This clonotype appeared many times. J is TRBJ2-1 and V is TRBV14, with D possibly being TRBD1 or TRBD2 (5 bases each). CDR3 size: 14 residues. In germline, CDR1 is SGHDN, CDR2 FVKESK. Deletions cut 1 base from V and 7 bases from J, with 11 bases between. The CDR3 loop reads CASSQGGRVNEQFF. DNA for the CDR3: TGTGCCAGCAGCCAAGGGGGACGAGTGAATGAGCAGTTCTTC.

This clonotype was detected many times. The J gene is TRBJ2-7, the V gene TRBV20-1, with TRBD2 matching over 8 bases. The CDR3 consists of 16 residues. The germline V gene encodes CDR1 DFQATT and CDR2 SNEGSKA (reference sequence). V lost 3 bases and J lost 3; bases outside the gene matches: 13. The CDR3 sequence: CSASPWGAGEIYEQYF. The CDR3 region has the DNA TGCAGTGCTAGTCCTTGGGGAGCGGGAGAGATCTACGAGCAGTACTTC.

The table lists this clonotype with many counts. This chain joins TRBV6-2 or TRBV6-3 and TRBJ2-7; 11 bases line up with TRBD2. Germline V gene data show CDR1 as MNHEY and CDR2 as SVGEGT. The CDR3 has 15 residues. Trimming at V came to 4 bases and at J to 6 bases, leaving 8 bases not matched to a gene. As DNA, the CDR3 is TGTGCCAGCAGTTCCATAGCGGGAGGGCCGCCCGAGCAGTACTTC. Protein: CASSSIAGGPPEQYF.

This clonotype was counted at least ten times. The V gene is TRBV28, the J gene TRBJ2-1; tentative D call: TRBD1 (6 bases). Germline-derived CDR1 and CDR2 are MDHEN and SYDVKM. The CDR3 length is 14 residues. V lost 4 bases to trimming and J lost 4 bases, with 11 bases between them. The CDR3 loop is CASSSPGHYNEQFF. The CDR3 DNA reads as TGTGCCAGCAGTTCTCCGGGACATTACAATGAGCAGTTCTTC.

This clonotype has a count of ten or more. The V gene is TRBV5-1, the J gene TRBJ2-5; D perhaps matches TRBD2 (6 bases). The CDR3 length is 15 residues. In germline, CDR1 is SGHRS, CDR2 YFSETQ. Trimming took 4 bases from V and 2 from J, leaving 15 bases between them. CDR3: CASSLLGGNQETQYF. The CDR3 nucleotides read TGCGCCAGCAGCCTACTAGGAGGGAATCAAGAGACCCAGTACTTC.

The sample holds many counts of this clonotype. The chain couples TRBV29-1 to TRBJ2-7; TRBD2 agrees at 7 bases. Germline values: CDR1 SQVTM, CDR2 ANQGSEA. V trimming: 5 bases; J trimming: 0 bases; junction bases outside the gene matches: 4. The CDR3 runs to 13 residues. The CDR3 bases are TGCAGCGTTAGGACTAGAGACTCCTACGAGCAGTACTTC. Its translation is CSVRTRDSYEQYF.

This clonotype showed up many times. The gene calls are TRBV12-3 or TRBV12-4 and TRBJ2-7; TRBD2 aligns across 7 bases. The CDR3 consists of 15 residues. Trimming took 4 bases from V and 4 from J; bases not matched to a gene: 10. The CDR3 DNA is TGTGCCAGCAGTTCCCAGGGAGGGACCCTTTACGAGCAGTACTTC. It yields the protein CASSSQGGTLYEQYF.

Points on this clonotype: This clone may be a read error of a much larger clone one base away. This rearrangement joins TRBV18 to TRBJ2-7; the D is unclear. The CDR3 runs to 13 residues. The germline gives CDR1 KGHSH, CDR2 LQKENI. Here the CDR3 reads CASSPTTTDDQYF. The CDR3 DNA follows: TGTGCCAGCTCACCAACGACGACGGACGACCAGTACTTC.

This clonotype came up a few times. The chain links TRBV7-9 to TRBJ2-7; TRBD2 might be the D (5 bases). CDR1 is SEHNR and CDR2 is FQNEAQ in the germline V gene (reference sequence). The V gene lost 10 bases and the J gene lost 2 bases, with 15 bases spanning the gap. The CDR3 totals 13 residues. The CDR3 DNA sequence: TGTGCCACCCCACCCGAGGGAACCTACGAGCAGTACTTC. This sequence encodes CATPPEGTYEQYF.